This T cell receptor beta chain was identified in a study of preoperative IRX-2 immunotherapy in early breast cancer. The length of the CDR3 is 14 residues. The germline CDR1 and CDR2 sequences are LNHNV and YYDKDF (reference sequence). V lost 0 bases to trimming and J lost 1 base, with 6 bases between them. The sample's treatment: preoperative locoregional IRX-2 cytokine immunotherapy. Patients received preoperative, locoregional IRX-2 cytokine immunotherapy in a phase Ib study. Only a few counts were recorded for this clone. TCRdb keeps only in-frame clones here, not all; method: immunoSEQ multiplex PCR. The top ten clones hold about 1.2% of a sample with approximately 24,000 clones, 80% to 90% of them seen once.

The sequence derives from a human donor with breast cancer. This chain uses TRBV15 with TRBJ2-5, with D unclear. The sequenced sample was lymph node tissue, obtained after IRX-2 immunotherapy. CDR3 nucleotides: TGTGCCACCAGCAGAGATGGCTTCCAAGAGACCCAGTACTTC. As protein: CATSRDGFQETQYF. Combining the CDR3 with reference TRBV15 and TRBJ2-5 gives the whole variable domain DAMVIQNPRYQVTQFGKPVTLSCSQTLNHNVMYWYQQKSSQAPKLLFHYYDKDFNNEADTPDNFQSRRPNTSFCFLDIRSPGLGDTAMYLCATSRDGFQETQYFGPGTRLLVL.